The entry below describes one T cell receptor (beta chain). Trimming stripped 7 bases from V and 9 bases from J, with 16 bases between. The CDR3 is 12 residues long. CDR1 is DFQATT and CDR2 is SNEGSKA in the germline V gene (reference sequence). From the RT-PCR reads, TCRdb called clonotypes with MiXCR, one entry per CDR3 protein. The repertoire holds about 680,000 distinct CDR3 sequences, with 12% to 15% as singletons. The chain recombines TRBV20-1 with TRBJ2-1, with D hard to call. The receptor comes from a female donor in good health, serving as a healthy control. Material: memory CD4+ T cells from blood. The CDR3 sequence: CSVPKLGGEQFF. Written as DNA, the CDR3 is TGCAGTGTTCCTAAACTGGGCGGTGAGCAGTTCTTC.